A selection of T cell receptor beta chains follows, all from one sample in a study of T cell changes during pregnancy in multiple sclerosis. Method: immunoSEQ multiplex PCR; TCRdb's copy keeps in-frame clones and lacks some. The sample has around 50,000 clones; 80% to 90% are singletons. The sample was peripheral blood from another person, used as feeder cells. These receptors originate from a human donor whose cells served as feeder cells for cultures in a pregnancy study. Both conserved end residues are part of each CDR3. D genes are given only for firm matches. Size tells how often a clone was seen (once, few, many) or the class of an expanded clone, and some rows leave it out.

>TRBJ2-1|once|TRBV25-1|NA
CASSEHYYNEQFF
TGTGCCAGCAGTGAGCATTACTACAATGAGCAGTTCTTC
>TRBJ1-3|NA|TRBV5-6|NA
CASSLYGSGNTIYF
TGTGCCAGCAGCTTGTATGGCTCTGGAAACACCATATATTTT
>TRBJ2-1|NA|TRBV9|TRBD2
CASSVGSGSYGNEQFF
TGTGCCAGCAGCGTGGGGAGCGGGAGTTACGGCAATGAGCAGTTCTTC
>TRBJ1-1|once|TRBV30|NA
CAWALLRNTEAFF
TGTGCCTGGGCGCTGCTCCGGAACACTGAAGCTTTCTTT
>TRBJ2-1|NA|TRBV19|NA
CASTTLAESSYNEQFF
TGTGCCAGTACCACGTTAGCGGAGAGCTCCTACAATGAGCAGTTCTTC
>TRBJ2-3|NA|TRBV5-1|NA
CASSSLEVTDTQYF
TGCGCCAGCAGCTCCCTGGAAGTTACAGATACGCAGTATTTT
>TRBJ1-1|NA|TRBV19|NA
CASSRRYTEAFF
TGTGCCAGTAGTAGGAGGTACACTGAAGCTTTCTTT
>TRBJ2-1|NA|TRBV28|TRBD1
CASSSIIGTDSYNEQFF
TGTGCCAGCAGCTCCATAATAGGGACAGATAGCTACAATGAGCAGTTCTTC
>TRBJ1-1|few|TRBV2|NA
CASSRRSSATEAFF
TGTGCCAGCAGTCGTCGGAGTAGCGCCACTGAAGCTTTCTTT
>TRBJ1-2|NA|TRBV19|TRBD1
CASSIPRQGAYGYTF
TGTGCCAGTAGTATACCACGACAGGGGGCCTATGGCTACACCTTC
>TRBJ2-7|NA|TRBV7-9|NA
CASSRTGSYEQYF
TGTGCCAGCAGCCGGACGGGTTCCTACGAGCAGTACTTC
>TRBJ1-2|few|TRBV4-1|NA
CASSQPLPQGGSVSYGYTF
TGCGCCAGCAGCCAACCGCTTCCCCAGGGAGGAAGTGTGTCGTATGGCTACACCTTC
>TRBJ2-5|once|TRBV11-3|NA
CASSLGGAGVEETQYF
TGTGCCAGCAGCTTAGGAGGGGCAGGGGTGGAAGAGACCCAGTACTTC
>TRBJ1-1|NA|TRBV30|NA
CAWSVLGMNTEAFF
TGTGCCTGGAGTGTTTTAGGCATGAACACTGAAGCTTTCTTT
>TRBJ2-3|NA|TRBV6-4|TRBD2
CASSGSGGADTQYF
TGTGCCAGCAGTGGTAGCGGGGGGGCCGATACGCAGTATTTT
>TRBJ2-5|NA|TRBV27|NA
CASSSGFGTQYF
TGTGCCAGCAGTTCAGGATTTGGGACCCAGTACTTC
>TRBJ1-5|NA|TRBV30|NA
CAWSVMVGPSNQPQHF
TGTGCCTGGAGTGTAATGGTGGGGCCGAGCAATCAGCCCCAGCATTTT
>TRBJ2-1|once|TRBV5-1|NA
CASSLQDYEQFF
TGCGCCAGCAGTTTACAGGATTATGAGCAGTTCTTC
>TRBJ2-2|NA|TRBV12-5|TRBD1
CASGLGTWTGILSNTGELFF
TGTGCTAGTGGTTTGGGGACCTGGACAGGGATCCTTTCGAACACCGGGGAGCTGTTTTTT
>TRBJ2-2|NA|TRBV15|NA
CATPTGQRILTNTGELFF
TGTGCCACCCCAACGGGGCAGCGAATTCTCACAAACACCGGGGAGCTGTTTTTT
>TRBJ2-1|NA|TRBV5-4|TRBD1
CASSPPGQGTNEQFF
TGTGCCAGCAGCCCTCCGGGACAGGGGACCAATGAGCAGTTCTTC
>TRBJ1-2|NA|TRBV5-6|TRBD1
CASRQTGPFFYGYTF
TGTGCCAGCAGGCAGACAGGGCCCTTCTTCTATGGCTACACCTTC
>TRBJ1-5|NA|TRBV7-8|NA
CASSLFFLGGSNQPQHF
TGTGCCAGCAGCTTATTTTTCTTAGGGGGAAGCAATCAGCCCCAGCATTTT
>TRBJ1-1|NA|TRBV27|NA
CASSLQGNTEAFF
TGTGCCAGCAGTTTACAGGGGAACACTGAAGCTTTCTTT
>TRBJ1-1|few|TRBV6-1|NA
CASIGQLEAFF
TGTGCCAGCATCGGACAGCTTGAAGCTTTCTTT
>TRBJ2-6|NA|TRBV5-6|NA
CASSFTLGGVLTF
TGTGCCAGCAGCTTCACCCTAGGAGGTGTCCTGACTTTC
>TRBJ2-7|NA|TRBV10-2|NA
CASGHGGGAYEQYF
TGCGCCAGCGGGCATGGGGGCGGCGCCTACGAGCAGTACTTC
>TRBJ2-7|NA|TRBV4-1|TRBD1
CASSQDTGDRADGDYEQYF
TGCGCCAGCAGCCAAGATACCGGGGACAGGGCCGACGGTGACTACGAGCAGTACTTC
>TRBJ2-5|NA|TRBV5-1|NA
CASSSVLSSTETQYF
TGCGCCAGCAGCTCAGTACTATCTTCCACGGAGACCCAGTACTTC
>TRBJ2-7|NA|TRBV27|TRBD2
CASSFLAGPYEQYF
TGTGCCAGCAGCTTCCTAGCGGGACCCTACGAGCAGTACTTC
>TRBJ2-1|once|TRBV20-1|NA
CSAKGNEQFF
TGCAGTGCTAAAGGCAATGAGCAGTTCTTC
>TRBJ2-3|NA|TRBV29-1|TRBD2
CSADGGEPTDTQYF
TGCAGCGCAGACGGGGGGGAACCCACAGATACGCAGTATTTT
>TRBJ1-2|few|TRBV28|TRBD1
CASRSGQLSYGYTF
TGTGCCAGCAGATCGGGACAGTTGAGCTATGGCTACACCTTC